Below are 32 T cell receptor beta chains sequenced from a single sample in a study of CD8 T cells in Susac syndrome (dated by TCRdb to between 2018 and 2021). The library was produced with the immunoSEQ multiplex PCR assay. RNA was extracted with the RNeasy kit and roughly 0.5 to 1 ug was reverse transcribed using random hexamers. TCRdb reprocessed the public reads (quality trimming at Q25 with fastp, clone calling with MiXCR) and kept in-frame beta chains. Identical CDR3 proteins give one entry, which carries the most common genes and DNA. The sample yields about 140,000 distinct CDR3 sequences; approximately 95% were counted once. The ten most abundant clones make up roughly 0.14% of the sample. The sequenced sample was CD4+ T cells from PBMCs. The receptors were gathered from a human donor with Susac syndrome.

CDR3 protein: CATSRDLVSSEFF. The CDR3 bases are TGTGCCACCAGCAGAGATTTGGTCAGCTCCGAGTTCTTC. The rearrangement uses TRBV15 and TRBJ2-1; the D is unclear. Germline V gene data show CDR1 as LNHNV and CDR2 as YYDKDF (reference sequence). V was pared by 0 bases and J by 14 bases, with 14 bases between. The CDR3 consists of 13 residues.

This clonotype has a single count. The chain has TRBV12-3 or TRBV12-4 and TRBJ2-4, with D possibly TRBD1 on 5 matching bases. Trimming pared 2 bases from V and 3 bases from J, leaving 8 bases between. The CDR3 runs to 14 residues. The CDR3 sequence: CASSLRQSKNIQYF. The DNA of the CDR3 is TGTGCCAGCAGTTTACGACAGAGCAAAAACATTCAGTACTTC.

The CDR3 DNA follows: TGCGCCAGCAGCCAAGCCTCGGGAGACGCCGCAGATACGCAGTATTTT. Encoded protein: CASSQASGDAADTQYF. This rearrangement joins TRBV4-1 to TRBJ2-3; D may be TRBD2 (6 bases). Per the germline V gene, CDR1 is MGHRA and CDR2 is YSYEKL. Trimming stripped 1 base from V and 4 bases from J, with 15 bases between. The CDR3 totals 16 residues.

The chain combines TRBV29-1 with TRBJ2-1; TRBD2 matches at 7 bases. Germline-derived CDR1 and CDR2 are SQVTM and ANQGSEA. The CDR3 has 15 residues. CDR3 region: CSSKGRARTYNEQFF. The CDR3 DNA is TGCAGTTCTAAGGGGAGGGCACGTACCTACAATGAGCAGTTCTTC.

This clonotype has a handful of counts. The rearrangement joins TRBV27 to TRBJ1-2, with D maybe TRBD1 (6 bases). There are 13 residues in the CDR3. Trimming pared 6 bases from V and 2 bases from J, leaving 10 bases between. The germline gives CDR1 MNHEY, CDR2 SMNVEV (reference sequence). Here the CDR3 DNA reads TGTGCCAGCAGCGAGACAGGAAACTATGGCTACACCTTC. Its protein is CASSETGNYGYTF.

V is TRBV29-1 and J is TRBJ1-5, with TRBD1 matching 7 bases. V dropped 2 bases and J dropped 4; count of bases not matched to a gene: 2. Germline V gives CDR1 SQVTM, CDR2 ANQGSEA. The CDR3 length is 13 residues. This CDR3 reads CSVESGQNQPQHF. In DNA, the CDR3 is TGCAGCGTTGAATCGGGACAGAATCAGCCCCAGCATTTT.

The CDR3 DNA follows: TGTGCCTGGAGTGCAAAATTCCTCCAGGGGAACTCCTACGAGCAGTACTTC. It yields the protein CAWSAKFLQGNSYEQYF. This chain uses TRBV30 with TRBJ2-7; tentatively, D is TRBD1 (6 bases). Germline CDR1 is GTSNPN and CDR2 is SVGIG (reference sequence). Trimming stripped 1 base from V and 0 bases from J, with 19 bases between. The CDR3 length is 17 residues.

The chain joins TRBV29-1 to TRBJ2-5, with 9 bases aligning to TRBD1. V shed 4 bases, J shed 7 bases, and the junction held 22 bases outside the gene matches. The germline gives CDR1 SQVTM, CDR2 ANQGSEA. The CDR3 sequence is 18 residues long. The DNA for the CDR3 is TGCAGCGTTGGGTACAGGGGGCCCGTTACCTGGCCTTCGTGGACCCAGTACTTC. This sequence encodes CSVGYRGPVTWPSWTQYF.

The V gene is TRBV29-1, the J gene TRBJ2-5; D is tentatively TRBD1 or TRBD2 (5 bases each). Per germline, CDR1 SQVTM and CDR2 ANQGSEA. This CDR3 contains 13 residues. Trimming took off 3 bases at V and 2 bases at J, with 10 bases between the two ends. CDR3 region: CSVEGVRQETQYF. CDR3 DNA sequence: TGCAGCGTTGAGGGGGTGAGGCAAGAGACCCAGTACTTC.

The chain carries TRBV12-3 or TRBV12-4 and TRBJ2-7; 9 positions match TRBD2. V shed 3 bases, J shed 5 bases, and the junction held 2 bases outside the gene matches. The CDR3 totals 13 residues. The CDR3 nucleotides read TGTGCCAGCAGTTTCGCGGGGGGGCACGAGCAGTACTTC. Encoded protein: CASSFAGGHEQYF.

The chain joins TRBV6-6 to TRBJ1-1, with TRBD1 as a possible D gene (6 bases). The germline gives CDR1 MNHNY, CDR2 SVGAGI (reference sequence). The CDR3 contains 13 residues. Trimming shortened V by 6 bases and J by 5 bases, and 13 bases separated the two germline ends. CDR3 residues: CASSQGGGTEAFF. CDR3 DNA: TGTGCCAGCAGCCAGGGAGGGGGGACTGAAGCTTTCTTT.

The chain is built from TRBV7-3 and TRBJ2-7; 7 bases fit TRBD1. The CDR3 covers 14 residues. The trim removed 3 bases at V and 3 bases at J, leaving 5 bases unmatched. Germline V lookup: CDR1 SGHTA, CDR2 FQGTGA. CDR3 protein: CASSLTGFGYEQYF. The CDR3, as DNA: TGTGCCAGCAGCTTGACAGGGTTCGGCTACGAGCAGTACTTC. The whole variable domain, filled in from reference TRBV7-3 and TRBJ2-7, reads GAGVSQTPSNKVTEKGKYVELRCDPISGHTALYWYRQSLGQGPEFLIYFQGTGAADDSGLPNDRFFAVRPEGSVSTLKIQRTERGDSAVYLCASSLTGFGYEQYFGPGTRLTVT.

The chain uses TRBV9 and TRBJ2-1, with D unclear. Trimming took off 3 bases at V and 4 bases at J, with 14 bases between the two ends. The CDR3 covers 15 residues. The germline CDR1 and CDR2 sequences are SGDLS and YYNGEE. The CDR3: CASSASRLLYNEQFF. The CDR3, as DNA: TGTGCCAGCAGCGCTTCTAGACTGCTATACAATGAGCAGTTCTTC.

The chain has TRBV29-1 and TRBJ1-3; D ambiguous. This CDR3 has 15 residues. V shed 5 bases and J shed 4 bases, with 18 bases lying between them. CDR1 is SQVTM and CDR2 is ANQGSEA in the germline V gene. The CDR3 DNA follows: TGCAGCGTTCGGAGTCTTTCGACGGGGGGAAACACCATATATTTT. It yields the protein CSVRSLSTGGNTIYF.

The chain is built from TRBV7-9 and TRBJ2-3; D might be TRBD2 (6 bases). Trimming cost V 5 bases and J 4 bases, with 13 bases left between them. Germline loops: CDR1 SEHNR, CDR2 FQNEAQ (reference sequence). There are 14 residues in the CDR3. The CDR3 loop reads CASSPPLAADTQYF. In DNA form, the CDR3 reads TGTGCCAGCAGCCCTCCACTAGCAGCAGATACGCAGTATTTT.

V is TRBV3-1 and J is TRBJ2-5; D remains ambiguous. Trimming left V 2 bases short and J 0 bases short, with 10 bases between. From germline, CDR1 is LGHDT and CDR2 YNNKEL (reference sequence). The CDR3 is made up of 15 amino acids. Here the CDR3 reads CASSQLRANQETQYF. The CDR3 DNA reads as TGTGCCAGCAGCCAACTACGGGCCAACCAAGAGACCCAGTACTTC.

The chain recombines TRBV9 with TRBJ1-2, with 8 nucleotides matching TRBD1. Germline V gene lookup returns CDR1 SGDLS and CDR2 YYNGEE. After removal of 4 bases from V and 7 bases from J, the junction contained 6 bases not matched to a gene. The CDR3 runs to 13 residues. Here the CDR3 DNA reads TGTGCCAGCAGCCTGGACAGGGCGTCTGGCTACACCTTC. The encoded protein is CASSLDRASGYTF.

The CDR3 here is CASSPIVGGTEAFF. CDR3 coding DNA: TGTGCCAGCTCACCCATTGTCGGGGGGACTGAAGCTTTCTTT. V usage is TRBV18 and J usage is TRBJ1-1; weak D call: TRBD1 (5 bases). V lost 3 bases and J 5 bases, leaving 13 bases between the germline ends. Germline V gene sequence: CDR1 KGHSH, CDR2 LQKENI. CDR3 length: 14 residues.

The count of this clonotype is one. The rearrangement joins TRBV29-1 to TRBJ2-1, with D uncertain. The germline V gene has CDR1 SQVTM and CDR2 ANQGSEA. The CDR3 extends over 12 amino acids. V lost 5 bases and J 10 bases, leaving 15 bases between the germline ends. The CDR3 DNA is TGCAGCGTTAACCGAGGACCACAGGAGCAGTTCTTC. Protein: CSVNRGPQEQFF.

CDR3 amino acids: CSAAAGPGDTQYF. The CDR3 DNA follows: TGCAGTGCCGCGGCGGGGCCTGGAGATACGCAGTATTTT. The chain has TRBV20-1 and TRBJ2-3; TRBD2 is a possible D gene (6 bases). The germline gives CDR1 DFQATT, CDR2 SNEGSKA (reference sequence). There are 13 residues in the CDR3. Trimming took off 6 bases at V and 5 bases at J, with 15 bases between the two ends.

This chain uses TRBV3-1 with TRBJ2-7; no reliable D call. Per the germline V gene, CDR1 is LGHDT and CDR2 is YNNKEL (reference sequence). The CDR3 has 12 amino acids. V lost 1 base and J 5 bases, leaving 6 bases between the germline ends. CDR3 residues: CASSQAAHEQYF. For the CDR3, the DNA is TGTGCCAGCAGCCAAGCCGCCCACGAGCAGTACTTC.

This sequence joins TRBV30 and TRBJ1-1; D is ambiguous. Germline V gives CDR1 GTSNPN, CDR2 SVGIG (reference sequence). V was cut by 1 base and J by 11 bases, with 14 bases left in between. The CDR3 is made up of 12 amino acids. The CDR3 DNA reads TGTGCCTGGAGTGCGCAAGGACTCTGGGCTTTCTTT. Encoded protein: CAWSAQGLWAFF. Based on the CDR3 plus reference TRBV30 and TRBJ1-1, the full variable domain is SQTIHQWPATLVQPVGSPLSLECTVEGTSNPNLYWYRQAAGRGLQLLFYSVGIGQISSEVPQNLSASRPQDRQFILSSKKLLLSDSGFYLCAWSAQGLWAFFGQGTRLTVV.

The CDR3 DNA follows: TGTGCCAGCTCCGGACAGGGGTACACCGGGGAGCTGTTTTTT. Protein sequence: CASSGQGYTGELFF. The gene calls are TRBV12-3 or TRBV12-4 and TRBJ2-2; 9 bases agree with TRBD1. Germline trimming cut 8 bases from V and 3 bases from J; bases unmatched to any gene: 4. CDR3 length: 14 residues.

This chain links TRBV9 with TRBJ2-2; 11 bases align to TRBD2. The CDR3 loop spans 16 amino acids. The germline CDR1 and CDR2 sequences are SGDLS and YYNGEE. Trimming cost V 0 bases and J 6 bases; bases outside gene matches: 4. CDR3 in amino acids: CASSVGGSGGAGELFF. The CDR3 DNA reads TGTGCCAGCAGCGTAGGAGGTAGCGGGGGGGCCGGGGAGCTGTTTTTT.

The CDR3 sequence is CATSRGAVEQYF. In DNA, the CDR3 is TGTGCCACCAGCAGGGGGGCCGTCGAGCAGTACTTC. The rearrangement uses TRBV15 and TRBJ2-7; perhaps TRBD1 as D (6 bases). The V and J ends lost 3 bases and 6 bases respectively, with 9 bases between them. This CDR3 has 12 amino acids. From germline, CDR1 is LNHNV and CDR2 YYDKDF (reference sequence).

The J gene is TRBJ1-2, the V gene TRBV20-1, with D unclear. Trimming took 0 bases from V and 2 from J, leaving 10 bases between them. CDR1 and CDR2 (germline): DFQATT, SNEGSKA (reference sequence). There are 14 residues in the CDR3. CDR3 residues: CSARDTQENYGYTF. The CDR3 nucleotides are TGCAGTGCTAGAGATACCCAGGAAAACTATGGCTACACCTTC.

CDR3 nucleotides: TGTGCCAGCAGCCCACAAACCGGGACAGGAGCCCACGAGCAGTACTTC. This sequence encodes CASSPQTGTGAHEQYF. This chain connects TRBV11-3 to TRBJ2-7; 8 nucleotides match TRBD1. The CDR3 is 16 residues long. Germline values: CDR1 SGHNT, CDR2 YENEEA. V lost 5 bases, J lost 5 bases, and 14 bases stayed unmatched.

The CDR3 loop reads CASSSRQGGNEQFF. DNA of the CDR3: TGTGCCAGCAGCTCCCGACAGGGCGGCAATGAGCAGTTCTTC. The chain joins TRBV5-4 to TRBJ2-1, with 7 bases lining up with TRBD1. Germline CDR1 and CDR2: SGHNT and YYREEE (reference sequence). J was trimmed by 6 bases and V by 3 bases; bases with no gene match: 6. The CDR3 runs 14 residues.

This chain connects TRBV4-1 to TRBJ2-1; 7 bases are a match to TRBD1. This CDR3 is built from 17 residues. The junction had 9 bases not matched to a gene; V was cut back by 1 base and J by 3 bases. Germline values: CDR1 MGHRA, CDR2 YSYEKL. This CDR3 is CASSQGRQGSVYNEQFF. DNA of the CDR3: TGCGCCAGCAGCCAAGGAAGACAGGGTTCTGTCTACAATGAGCAGTTCTTC.

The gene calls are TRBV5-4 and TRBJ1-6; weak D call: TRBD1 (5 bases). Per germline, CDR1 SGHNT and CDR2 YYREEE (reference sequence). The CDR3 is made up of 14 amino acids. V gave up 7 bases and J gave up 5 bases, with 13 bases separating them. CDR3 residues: CASSRGVDNSPLHF. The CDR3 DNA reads TGTGCCAGCTCAAGGGGAGTCGATAATTCACCCCTCCACTTT. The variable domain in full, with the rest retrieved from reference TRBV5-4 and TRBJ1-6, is ETGVTQSPTHLIKTRGQQVTLRCSSQSGHNTVSWYQQALGQGPQFIFQYYREEENGRGNFPPRFSGLQFPNYSSELNVNALELDDSALYLCASSRGVDNSPLHFGNGTRLTVT.

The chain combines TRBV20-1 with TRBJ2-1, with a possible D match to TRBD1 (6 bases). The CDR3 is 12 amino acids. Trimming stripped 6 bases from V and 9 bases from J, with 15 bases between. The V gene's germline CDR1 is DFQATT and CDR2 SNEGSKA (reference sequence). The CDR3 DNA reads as TGCAGTGCCATAGTCAGGGGTAGTGAGCAGTTCTTC. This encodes CSAIVRGSEQFF.

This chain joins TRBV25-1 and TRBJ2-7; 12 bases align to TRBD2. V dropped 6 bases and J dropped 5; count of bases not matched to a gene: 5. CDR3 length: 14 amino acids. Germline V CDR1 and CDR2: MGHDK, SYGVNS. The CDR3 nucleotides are TGTGCCAGCAGCCGACTAGCGGGAGCGGACGAGCAGTACTTC. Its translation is CASSRLAGADEQYF.